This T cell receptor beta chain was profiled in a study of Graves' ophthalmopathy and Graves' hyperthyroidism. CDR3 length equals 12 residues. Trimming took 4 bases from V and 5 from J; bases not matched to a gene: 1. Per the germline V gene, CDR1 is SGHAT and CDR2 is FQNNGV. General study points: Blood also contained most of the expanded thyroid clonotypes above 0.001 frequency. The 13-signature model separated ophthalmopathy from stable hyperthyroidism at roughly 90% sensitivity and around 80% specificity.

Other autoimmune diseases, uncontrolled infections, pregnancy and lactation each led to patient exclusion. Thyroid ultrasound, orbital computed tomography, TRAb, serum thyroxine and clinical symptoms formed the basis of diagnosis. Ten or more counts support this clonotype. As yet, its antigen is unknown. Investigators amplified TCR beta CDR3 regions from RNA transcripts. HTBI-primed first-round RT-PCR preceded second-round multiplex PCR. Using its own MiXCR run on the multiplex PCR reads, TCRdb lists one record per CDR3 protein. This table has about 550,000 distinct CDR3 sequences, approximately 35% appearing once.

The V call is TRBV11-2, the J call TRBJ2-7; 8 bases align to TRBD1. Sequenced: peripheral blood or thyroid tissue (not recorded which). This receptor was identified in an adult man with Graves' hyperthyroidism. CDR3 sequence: CASSWTGNEQYF. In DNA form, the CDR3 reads TGTGCCAGCAGCTGGACAGGGAACGAGCAGTACTTC.